Below are 9 T cell receptor beta chains sequenced from a single sample in a study of blood T cell repertoires in COVID-19. Using immunoSEQ multiplex PCR, the repertoire was profiled, and TCRdb retains in-frame clones only, with some absent. Altogether about 120,000 clones are present, 90% being singletons, with the ten largest covering about 4%. The sequenced material came from peripheral blood. Receptor source: a man aged 45 to 65 with active COVID-19.

This rearrangement joins TRBV12-3 or TRBV12-4 to TRBJ1-5; TRBD1 might be the D (6 bases). There are 13 residues in the CDR3. V shed 5 bases and J shed 4 bases, with 9 bases lying between them. The CDR3 bases are TGTGCCAGCAGTACCGGGACAAATCAGCCCCAGCATTTT. Translation: CASSTGTNQPQHF.

The V gene is TRBV6-5, the J gene TRBJ2-7, with 7 bases fitting TRBD1. Trimming at V came to 6 bases and at J to 9 bases, leaving 8 bases not matched to a gene. Per the germline V gene, CDR1 is MNHEY and CDR2 is SVGAGI. This CDR3 comprises 12 residues. CDR3 sequence reads: CASSLGDRRQYV. For the CDR3, the DNA is TGTGCCAGCAGCCTGGGGGACAGACGGCAGTACGTC.

The rearrangement links TRBV14 to TRBJ2-7; TRBD1 aligns across 10 bases. Germline-derived CDR1 and CDR2 are SGHDN and FVKESK. The CDR3 totals 16 residues. V lost 3 bases to trimming and J lost 3 bases; unmatched junction nucleotides: 8. The chain's CDR3 is CASSHVYGQGDYEQYF. CDR3 DNA: TGTGCCAGCAGCCATGTCTACGGACAGGGGGACTACGAGCAGTACTTC.

The chain links TRBV5-1 to TRBJ1-4; D may be TRBD1 (6 bases). The V end was cut by 3 bases, the J end by 5 bases, with 14 bases between. Germline V lookup: CDR1 SGHRS, CDR2 YFSETQ. This CDR3 region has 15 residues. This CDR3 is CASSYGHQGNEKLFF. The DNA for the CDR3 is TGCGCCAGCAGCTACGGACACCAGGGGAATGAAAAACTGTTTTTT.

The chain is built from TRBV6-6 and TRBJ1-6; 8 nucleotides align to TRBD1. Germline CDR1 reads MNHNY; CDR2 reads SVGAGI (reference sequence). This CDR3 spans 13 amino acids. V lost 7 bases and J lost 9; bases outside the gene matches: 5. CDR3 loop: CASNTGGSSPLHF. CDR3 DNA sequence: TGTGCCAGCAATACAGGGGGTAGTTCACCCCTCCACTTT.

This chain links TRBV3-1 (or the pseudogene TRBV3-2) with TRBJ2-1, with D perhaps matching TRBD1 (6 bases). Trimming cost V 4 bases and J 7 bases, with 17 bases left between them. The CDR3 spans 15 residues. Germline V lookup: CDR1 LGHDT, CDR2 YNNKEL (reference sequence). The CDR3: CASSPRRTEPNEQFF. CDR3 sequence (DNA): TGTGCCAGCAGCCCCAGGCGGACAGAGCCGAATGAGCAGTTCTTC.

The rearrangement uses TRBV7-2 and TRBJ1-6; no clear D gene. Germline loops: CDR1 SGHTA, CDR2 FQGNSA. This CDR3 has 13 residues. The V end lost 7 bases, the J end lost 8 bases, and 12 bases lay between the germline ends. CDR3 DNA sequence: TGTGCCAGCACGGGTAACCGGGATTCACCCCTCCACTTT. This translates into CASTGNRDSPLHF.

The chain employs TRBV11-2 and TRBJ2-3, with a possible D match to TRBD2 (6 bases). The CDR3 is made up of 15 amino acids. Trimming took 2 bases from V and 1 from J, leaving 10 bases between them. Germline CDR1 SGHAT, CDR2 FQNNGV. CDR3 DNA: TGTGCCAGCAGCTTAACTAGCTCGGGCACAGATACGCAGTATTTT. Encoded protein: CASSLTSSGTDTQYF.

This clone was counted once. The V and J genes are TRBV29-1 and TRBJ1-2; TRBD1 matches 9 bases. Trimming cost V 7 bases and J 0 bases; bases outside gene matches: 3. The length of the CDR3 is 13 residues. CDR1 and CDR2 from the germline V gene are SQVTM and ANQGSEA. Here the CDR3 DNA reads TGCAGCGGGGGACAGGGCGCTAACTATGGCTACACCTTC. The encoded protein is CSGGQGANYGYTF. Filled out from reference TRBV29-1 and TRBJ1-2, the complete variable domain reads SAVISQKPSRDICQRGTSLTIQCQVDSQVTMMFWYRQQPGQSLTLIATANQGSEATYESGFVIDKFPISRPNLTFSTLTVSNMSPEDSSIYLCSGGQGANYGYTFGSGTRLTVV.